What follows are 20 T cell receptor beta chains derived from one specimen sequenced in a study of blood T cells in healthy people across ages. The second PCR ran roughly 6 to 11 cycles with a sample-barcoded 5' primer and J-beta primers. Each CDR3 protein is one row after TCRdb ran MiXCR on the 5' RACE reads. The data contain some 1,500,000 distinct CDR3 sequences, 40% to 45% of them singletons. Material for sequencing was blood. The receptors here all came from a woman younger than 35 in good health.

This clonotype appeared a few times. CDR3 residues: CASSSPPTGTYEQYF. The DNA of the CDR3 is TGTGCCAGCAGTTCACCTCCGACAGGTACCTACGAGCAGTACTTC. The genes are TRBV6-5 and TRBJ2-7, with TRBD1 as a possible D gene (6 bases). The CDR3 consists of 15 residues. CDR1 is MNHEY, CDR2 SVGAGI, per germline. V was cut by 4 bases and J by 2 bases, with 15 bases left in between.

This clonotype was seen a few times. The chain links TRBV28 to TRBJ2-4, with a possible D match to TRBD2 (6 bases). The germline CDR1 and CDR2 sequences are MDHEN and SYDVKM. This CDR3 is built from 13 residues. Trimming removed 2 bases at V and 8 bases at J, with 10 bases between. This chain's CDR3 is CASSLISSDIQYF. CDR3 sequence (DNA): TGTGCCAGCAGTTTAATCTCTAGCGACATTCAGTACTTC.

This chain connects TRBV29-1 to TRBJ2-3, with D perhaps TRBD1 (9 bases). The germline V gene encodes CDR1 SQVTM and CDR2 ANQGSEA. The CDR3 has 14 residues. Trimming shortened V by 6 bases and J by 14 bases, and 27 bases separated the two germline ends. The CDR3 loop is CSVSGGQGDRYAYF. The CDR3 DNA reads as TGCAGCGTGAGCGGGGGACAGGGCGACAGATACGCGTATTTT.

The V and J genes are TRBV7-6 and TRBJ1-1, with D unresolved. Trimming left V 1 base short and J 0 bases short, with 12 bases between. The CDR3 covers 16 residues. Germline CDR1 and CDR2: SGHVS and FNYEAQ. CDR3 nucleotide sequence: TGTGCCAGCAGCTTAGTAGGGCAGAACATGAACACTGAAGCTTTCTTT. Amino acids: CASSLVGQNMNTEAFF.

This sequence joins TRBV10-3 and TRBJ2-7; D may match TRBD1 or TRBD2 (5 bases each). V shed 7 bases and J shed 5 bases, with 15 bases lying between them. The CDR3 is made up of 13 amino acids. Germline loops: CDR1 ENHRY, CDR2 SYGVKD. CDR3 loop: CAIKGTSPDEQYF. The CDR3 DNA sequence: TGTGCCATCAAAGGGACCAGTCCGGACGAGCAGTACTTC.

The J gene is TRBJ2-3, the V gene TRBV5-1, with 9 positions matching TRBD2. Trimming removed 4 bases from V and 1 base from J; junction bases left unmatched: 4. CDR1 SGHRS and CDR2 YFSETQ come from the germline V gene. CDR3 length equals 15 residues. CDR3 bases: TGCGCCAGCAGCACCTGGACTAGCGGCACAGATACGCAGTATTTT. It is translated as CASSTWTSGTDTQYF.

Notes on this clonotype: A much larger clone lies one base from this, so it may be a read error. V usage is TRBV3-1 and J usage is TRBJ1-5; perhaps TRBD1 as D (5 bases). Per germline, CDR1 LGHDT and CDR2 YNNKEL (reference sequence). The CDR3 length is 12 residues. The CDR3 nucleotides read TGTACCAGCAGCCAGGGAAATCAGCCCCAGCATTTT. As protein: CTSSQGNQPQHF.

V and J are TRBV3-1 and TRBJ2-7, with a weak D call TRBD1 (5 bases). Germline loops: CDR1 LGHDT, CDR2 YNNKEL (reference sequence). The V and J ends lost 0 bases and 2 bases respectively, with 11 bases between them. The CDR3 is made up of 15 amino acids. This CDR3 reads CASSQDRAPAYEQYF. The CDR3 DNA is TGTGCCAGCAGCCAAGACAGGGCCCCCGCCTACGAGCAGTACTTC.

This clonotype was picked up many times. This rearrangement joins TRBV29-1 to TRBJ2-3, with unresolved D. This CDR3 has 11 amino acids. Germline V gives CDR1 SQVTM, CDR2 ANQGSEA. Trimming stripped 4 bases from V and 11 bases from J, with 13 bases between. CDR3 residues: CSVGRGGEQYF. CDR3 sequence (DNA): TGCAGCGTTGGTCGCGGTGGGGAGCAGTATTTT.

The genes are TRBV12-3 or TRBV12-4 and TRBJ1-6; D remains unclear. V lost 6 bases to trimming and J lost 2 bases, with 11 bases between them. The CDR3 sequence is 15 residues long. In DNA form, the CDR3 reads TGTGCCAGCAGATCCAGAAGGGCCTATAATTCACCCCTCCACTTT. It yields the protein CASRSRRAYNSPLHF.

This clonotype has more than one count but fewer than ten. V is TRBV4-1 and J is TRBJ2-7; weak D call: TRBD1 (6 bases). CDR1 is MGHRA and CDR2 is YSYEKL in the germline V gene. Trimming left V 0 bases short and J 2 bases short, with 8 bases between. The CDR3 has 14 residues. The DNA of the CDR3 is TGCGCCAGCAGCCAAGAACAGGGACCCTACGAGCAGTACTTC. This gives the protein CASSQEQGPYEQYF.

This chain connects TRBV20-1 to TRBJ2-3, with D tentatively TRBD2 (6 bases). CDR3 length equals 16 residues. Per the germline V gene, CDR1 is DFQATT and CDR2 is SNEGSKA (reference sequence). V shed 0 bases and J shed 2 bases, with 15 bases lying between them. The CDR3 protein is CSARDTGRGDTDTQYF. CDR3 bases: TGCAGTGCTAGAGATACCGGGAGAGGTGACACAGATACGCAGTATTTT.

This chain links TRBV11-3 with TRBJ2-5, with TRBD1 identical over 10 bases. Germline assignment: CDR1 SGHNT and CDR2 YENEEA. Unmatched junction bases numbered 11, after V lost 5 bases and J lost 5 bases. CDR3 size: 16 residues. CDR3 loop: CASSPGDRGLHETQYF. The CDR3 nucleotides are TGTGCCAGCAGCCCCGGAGACAGGGGGCTTCACGAGACCCAGTACTTC.

V and J are TRBV5-1 and TRBJ2-3; 8 bases fit TRBD2. Germline V gives CDR1 SGHRS, CDR2 YFSETQ. V dropped 2 bases and J dropped 5; count of bases not matched to a gene: 7. CDR3 length: 15 residues. The CDR3 bases are TGCGCCAGCAGCTTTATGGCGGGGGGCGGAGATACGCAGTATTTT. This gives the protein CASSFMAGGGDTQYF.

This clonotype was detected only a few times. This sequence joins TRBV20-1 and TRBJ2-5; TRBD1 matches 8 bases. V gave up 6 bases and J gave up 4 bases; unmatched junction bases: 4. Germline CDR1 DFQATT, CDR2 SNEGSKA (reference sequence). This CDR3 has 12 amino acids. The DNA of the CDR3 is TGCAGTGCCGACAGGGGTGGAGAGACCCAGTACTTC. It translates to CSADRGGETQYF.

This clonotype has only a few counts. CDR3 bases: TGCGCCAGCAGCTTCCACAGGGGAGATGAAAAACTGTTTTTT. This translates into CASSFHRGDEKLFF. The chain employs TRBV5-1 and TRBJ1-4, with 7 bases fitting TRBD1. Looked up from germline, CDR1 is SGHRS and CDR2 is YFSETQ. The CDR3 totals 14 residues. J gave up 6 bases and V 2 bases, and 4 bases lay outside the gene matches.

V gene TRBV20-1 combines with J gene TRBJ1-1; maybe TRBD1 (5 bases). Germline V CDR1 and CDR2: DFQATT, SNEGSKA (reference sequence). Trimming shortened V by 2 bases and J by 8 bases, and 12 bases separated the two germline ends. The CDR3 runs to 12 residues. CDR3 sequence (DNA): TGCAGTGCTAGAATTTCGGGGCCCGAAGCTTTCTTT. Translated, it gives CSARISGPEAFF.

The gene calls are TRBV7-2 and TRBJ2-1; D could derive from TRBD1 or TRBD2 (6 bases each). Trimming removed 5 bases at V and 2 bases at J, with 10 bases between. This CDR3 region has 14 residues. Germline CDR1 SGHTA, CDR2 FQGNSA. Written as DNA, the CDR3 is TGTGCCAGCAGCCCGGGGGCCCCCTACAATGAGCAGTTCTTC. It translates to CASSPGAPYNEQFF.

This clonotype was counted a single time. CDR3 region: CASIDRTSGNIQYF. In nucleotides, the CDR3 is TGTGCCAGCATCGACCGGACTAGCGGGAACATTCAGTACTTC. This sequence joins TRBV28 and TRBJ2-5; TRBD2 agrees at 11 bases. TRBJ2-4 explains the end of the DNA better; the J call may be wrong. CDR1 is MDHEN, CDR2 SYDVKM, per germline. The CDR3 is 14 amino acids.

The rearrangement uses TRBV3-1 and TRBJ2-5, with 10 bases fitting TRBD2. The CDR3 runs to 15 residues. The trim removed 4 bases at V and 1 base at J, leaving 3 bases unmatched. Germline V gene data show CDR1 as LGHDT and CDR2 as YNNKEL (reference sequence). The CDR3 nucleotides read TGTGCCAGCAGCCCCCTAGCGGGGGCCCAAGAGACCCAGTACTTC. Its protein is CASSPLAGAQETQYF.